The rows below give T cell receptor beta chains drawn from one sample of a study of response to subunit inactivated influenza vaccine. TCRdb reprocessed the RT-PCR reads via MiXCR and lists one record per CDR3 protein. This repertoire shows 500,000 to 600,000 distinct CDR3 sequences, approximately 16% found once; its top ten account for over 2.5%. The material sequenced was CD4+ T cells sorted from PBMCs, taken around 25 months after vaccination. The receptors were sampled from a man aged 50-75 years who received an inactivated influenza vaccine. Both conserved end residues are part of each CDR3. A D gene is named only where the DNA matches it firmly. Clone size is stated in some rows and not others, as once, few, many or a class when expanded.

D | size | J | V | CDR3 | DNA
NA | NA | TRBJ2-5 | TRBV7-9 | CASSSGQGSQETQYF | TGTGCCAGCAGCTCCGGCCAGGGTAGCCAAGAGACCCAGTACTTC
NA | few | TRBJ2-5 | TRBV20-1 | CSAIRLRDSQETQYF | TGCAGTGCGATACGCCTCCGGGACTCGCAAGAGACCCAGTACTTC
TRBD1 | NA | TRBJ1-2 | TRBV5-1 | CASSTGTGHYGYTF | TGCGCCAGCAGCACTGGGACAGGCCACTATGGCTACACCTTC
NA | few | TRBJ2-2 | TRBV18 | CASSPLRENTGELFF | TGTGCCAGCTCACCACTGCGGGAGAACACCGGGGAGCTGTTTTTT
NA | many | TRBJ2-1 | TRBV25-1 | CASSGTVEQFF | TGTGCCAGCAGCGGGACTGTTGAGCAGTTCTTC
TRBD1 | NA | TRBJ2-6 | TRBV29-1 | CSVGQGTGANVLTF | TGCAGCGTCGGACAGGGGACCGGGGCCAACGTCCTGACTTTC
NA | NA | TRBJ2-1 | TRBV20-1 | CSAREGLANNEQFF | TGCAGTGCTAGAGAAGGGCTAGCCAACAATGAGCAGTTCTTC
NA | few | TRBJ1-6 | TRBV10-3 | CAISEGRDSPLHF | TGTGCCATCAGTGAGGGAAGGGATTCACCCCTCCACTTT
NA | many | TRBJ1-1 | TRBV7-6 | CASSPRRGGTEAFF | TGTGCCAGCAGCCCCCGACGAGGGGGGACTGAAGCTTTCTTT
NA | NA | TRBJ2-4 | TRBV20-1 | CSANGGPGLFQYF | TGCAGTGCTAACGGGGGGCCGGGATTATTTCAGTACTTC
NA | few | TRBJ2-5 | TRBV7-2 | CASSSLGVRETQYF | TGTGCCAGCAGCTCCCTCGGGGTACGGGAGACCCAGTACTTC
NA | few | TRBJ2-5 | TRBV29-1 | CSVGWGLQETQYF | TGCAGCGTTGGCTGGGGACTTCAAGAGACCCAGTACTTC
NA | few | TRBJ2-3 | TRBV20-1 | CSAKRVDTFTDTQYF | TGCAGTGCTAAAAGAGTGGACACCTTCACAGATACGCAGTATTTT
TRBD2 | many | TRBJ2-2 | TRBV12-3/TRBV12-4 | CASTFGGAGELFF | TGTGCCAGCACCTTCGGGGGGGCCGGGGAGCTGTTTTTT
NA | many | TRBJ1-3 | TRBV3-1 | CASSQAASGNTIYF | TGTGCCAGCAGCCAAGCGGCCTCTGGAAACACCATATATTTT
NA | few | TRBJ2-1 | TRBV5-5 | CASSLLLVNEQFF | TGTGCCAGCAGCCTATTGCTCGTCAATGAGCAGTTCTTC
TRBD1 | many | TRBJ1-6 | TRBV5-1 | CASSTQGGFNSPLHF | TGCGCCAGCAGCACACAGGGGGGATTTAATTCACCCCTCCACTTT
TRBD2 | few | TRBJ2-7 | TRBV5-1 | CASSLAAGSSYEQYF | TGCGCCAGCAGCTTGGCAGCGGGAAGCTCCTACGAGCAGTACTTC
NA | many | TRBJ2-1 | TRBV12-3/TRBV12-4 | CASSLAGGQGEQFF | TGTGCCAGCAGTTTAGCGGGGGGGCAGGGTGAGCAGTTCTTC
NA | few | TRBJ2-3 | TRBV27 | CASSLGHSTDTQYF | TGTGCCAGCAGTTTGGGACACAGCACAGATACGCAGTATTTT
NA | NA | TRBJ2-6 | TRBV2 | CASSAGPGANVLTF | TGTGCCAGCAGTGCAGGGCCTGGGGCCAACGTCCTGACTTTC
NA | many | TRBJ2-1 | TRBV9 | CASSWWGNNFDEQFF | TGTGCCAGCAGTTGGTGGGGGAACAATTTCGATGAGCAGTTCTTC
TRBD2 | NA | TRBJ2-5 | TRBV20-1 | CSATGLEAGLQETQYF | TGCAGTGCTACGGGCCTTGAAGCGGGATTGCAAGAGACCCAGTACTTC
NA | NA | TRBJ1-2 | TRBV6-1 | CASSLRANNYGYTF | TGTGCCAGCAGTCTTAGAGCGAACAACTATGGCTACACCTTC
NA | NA | TRBJ1-4 | TRBV7-2 | CASSIRGINEKLFF | TGTGCCAGCAGCATCCGGGGGATAAATGAAAAACTGTTTTTT
NA | NA | TRBJ2-7 | TRBV30 | CAWSEQGPKRQYF | TGTGCCTGGAGTGAGCAGGGGCCGAAAAGGCAGTACTTC
NA | NA | TRBJ2-7 | TRBV12-3/TRBV12-4 | CASSLGPKDEQYF | TGTGCCAGCAGTCTAGGGCCAAAAGACGAGCAGTACTTC
NA | few | TRBJ1-5 | TRBV30 | CAWSSGPQPQHF | TGTGCCTGGAGTAGCGGTCCACAGCCCCAGCATTTT
NA | NA | TRBJ2-1 | TRBV12-3/TRBV12-4 | CASRADYNEQFF | TGTGCCAGCAGGGCAGACTACAATGAGCAGTTCTTC
TRBD2 | NA | TRBJ2-7 | TRBV2 | CASCSGRGGYEQYF | TGTGCCAGCTGTAGCGGGAGAGGTGGTTACGAGCAGTACTTC
TRBD1 | many | TRBJ1-2 | TRBV20-1 | CSAKTGGYGYTF | TGCAGTGCCAAGACAGGGGGCTATGGCTACACCTTC
NA | few | TRBJ1-4 | TRBV9 | CASSRREDEKLFF | TGTGCCAGCAGCCGCAGGGAGGATGAAAAACTGTTTTTT
TRBD2 | NA | TRBJ2-1 | TRBV7-2 | CASSLSIPAGDNIRGQFF | TGTGCCAGCAGCTTATCGATCCCCGCGGGGGATAATATAAGAGGGCAGTTCTTC